This TCR beta chain was captured in a study of blood T cell repertoires in COVID-19. Study-wide context: Collection of acute and convalescent COVID-19 samples took place in the United States, Italy and Spain.

Losses at the gene ends were 9 bases for V and 1 base for J; bases not matched to a gene: 5. Germline assignment: CDR1 KGHDR and CDR2 SFDVKD. This CDR3 contains 14 residues. Source study methods: Amplification of reference gene primers provided the estimated nucleated cell counts. Assay used: immunoSEQ multiplex PCR; TCRdb lists only in-frame clones, some missing. That table gives V, J and clone size, and the DNA gave D and trimming. This sample has roughly 30,000 clones, with 89% found just once. The sequence was obtained from a human donor in a cohort sampled during active COVID-19. This chain uses TRBV24-1 with TRBJ1-5, with TRBD1 matching 7 bases. The sample taken for sequencing was peripheral blood. CDR3 sequence reads: CATSDRVSNQPQHF. The DNA of the CDR3 is TGTGCCACCTCCGACAGGGTAAGCAATCAGCCCCAGCATTTT.